This T cell receptor beta chain was captured in a study of immune cell composition in non-small cell lung cancer. Study overall: Most cases were lung adenocarcinoma or squamous cell carcinoma. Regarding the study as a whole: Tumour TCR-beta clonality was not significantly tied to smoking pack-years. Shared sequences between tumour-reactive and dominant in vivo clones were not proven.

Sequencing used immunoSEQ multiplex PCR; TCRdb keeps in-frame clones, though not all of them. Among around 10,000 clones, 70% to 80% were seen once, and the ten largest hold over 10%. This clone was detected only a few times. The target antigen is unknown. The normal lung sample lay at least 3 cm, and maximally far, from the tumour. Template was genomic DNA from frozen, unsorted single-cell suspensions. The CDR3 covers 14 residues. The clonotype comes from a human donor with non-small cell lung cancer. The specimen was non-adjacent lung tissue. The genes are TRBV21-1 and TRBJ1-2; the D call TRBD1 from the table was never checked on the DNA. TRBV21-1 is tagged as a pseudogene. Here the CDR3 reads CASSKGGDRDGYTF. DNA of the CDR3: TGTGCCAGCAGCAAAGGTGGGGACAGGGACGGCTACACCTTC.